The rows below give T cell receptor beta chains drawn from one sample of a study of blood T cell repertoires in COVID-19. The assay was immunoSEQ multiplex PCR, and TCRdb's table has in-frame clones only and misses some. The data hold hundreds of thousands of clones, with around 81% observed a single time. The sequencing input was PBMCs or T cells enriched from blood (not recorded which). These receptors were obtained from a man in his thirties or forties with acute COVID-19. Both conserved end residues are part of each CDR3. Fields, in order: J gene, clone size, D gene, V gene, CDR3 protein, CDR3 DNA. The D gene is left open where the match is weak. Clone size is stated in some rows and not others, as once, few, many or a class when expanded.

J gene: TRBJ2-2; clone size: once; D gene: -; V gene: TRBV19; CDR3 protein: CASRTGRELFF; CDR3 DNA: TGTGCCAGTAGAACCGGTCGGGAGCTGTTTTTT
J gene: TRBJ2-7; clone size: -; D gene: -; V gene: TRBV28; CDR3 protein: CASSLVYEQYF; CDR3 DNA: TGTGCCAGCAGCCTCGTTTACGAGCAGTACTTC
J gene: TRBJ2-1; clone size: -; D gene: TRBD1; V gene: TRBV9; CDR3 protein: CASSALQKGGLRAEQFF; CDR3 DNA: TGTGCCAGCAGCGCCCTCCAGAAAGGGGGCCTCCGCGCTGAGCAGTTCTTC
J gene: TRBJ2-5; clone size: -; D gene: -; V gene: TRBV25-1; CDR3 protein: CASSEFRGQETQYF; CDR3 DNA: TGTGCCAGCAGTGAATTCCGGGGCCAAGAGACCCAGTACTTC
J gene: TRBJ2-1; clone size: -; D gene: TRBD2; V gene: TRBV19; CDR3 protein: CASSISAGLAGEQFF; CDR3 DNA: TGTGCCAGTAGTATCTCCGCCGGACTAGCAGGTGAGCAGTTCTTC
J gene: TRBJ1-2; clone size: -; D gene: -; V gene: TRBV27; CDR3 protein: CASSLSAQGYGYTF; CDR3 DNA: TGTGCCAGCAGTTTATCGGCGCAGGGCTATGGCTACACCTTC
J gene: TRBJ2-3; clone size: -; D gene: -; V gene: TRBV30; CDR3 protein: CAWTPLGDSSTDTQYF; CDR3 DNA: TGTGCCTGGACCCCATTAGGCGACTCTAGCACAGATACGCAGTATTTT
J gene: TRBJ1-5; clone size: -; D gene: -; V gene: TRBV4-1; CDR3 protein: CASSESQGENQPQHF; CDR3 DNA: TGCGCCAGCAGTGAAAGCCAGGGTGAGAATCAGCCCCAGCATTTT
J gene: TRBJ1-5; clone size: -; D gene: -; V gene: TRBV19; CDR3 protein: CASSSPEGAPLRPQHF; CDR3 DNA: TGTGCCAGTAGTTCCCCCGAAGGGGCTCCCTTGCGGCCCCAGCATTTT
J gene: TRBJ2-7; clone size: once; D gene: -; V gene: TRBV5-1; CDR3 protein: CATSVGGAREQYF; CDR3 DNA: TGCGCCACCTCGGTGGGGGGGGCGCGCGAGCAGTACTTC
J gene: TRBJ2-3; clone size: -; D gene: -; V gene: TRBV6-5; CDR3 protein: CASSYMAASTDTQYF; CDR3 DNA: TGTGCCAGCAGTTACATGGCGGCTAGCACAGATACGCAGTATTTT
J gene: TRBJ1-6; clone size: -; D gene: -; V gene: TRBV7-6; CDR3 protein: CASSLGSNSPLHF; CDR3 DNA: TGTGCCAGCAGCTTAGGTTCAAATTCACCCCTCCACTTT
J gene: TRBJ1-4; clone size: -; D gene: TRBD1; V gene: TRBV15; CDR3 protein: CATSSGQGIAEKLFF; CDR3 DNA: TGTGCCACCAGCAGTGGACAGGGGATAGCGGAAAAACTGTTTTTT
J gene: TRBJ2-3; clone size: -; D gene: -; V gene: TRBV9; CDR3 protein: CASSNAPGGPGDTQYF; CDR3 DNA: TGTGCCAGCAGCAACGCCCCCGGGGGGCCAGGAGATACGCAGTATTTT
J gene: TRBJ1-5; clone size: few; D gene: TRBD1; V gene: TRBV7-9; CDR3 protein: CASSFGGTGVNNQPQHF; CDR3 DNA: TGTGCCAGCAGCTTTGGGGGGACAGGCGTAAACAATCAGCCCCAGCATTTT
J gene: TRBJ1-3; clone size: -; D gene: TRBD1; V gene: TRBV15; CDR3 protein: CATSRDRTGGRVGNTIYF; CDR3 DNA: TGTGCCACCAGCAGAGATCGGACAGGGGGCAGAGTTGGAAACACCATATATTTT
J gene: TRBJ2-2; clone size: few; D gene: -; V gene: TRBV6-7; CDR3 protein: CASSYSTRGLTGELFF; CDR3 DNA: TGTGCCAGCAGTTACTCGACGCGGGGCCTCACCGGGGAGCTGTTTTTT
J gene: TRBJ2-3; clone size: -; D gene: TRBD1; V gene: TRBV10-1; CDR3 protein: CASSGDRGINTQYF; CDR3 DNA: TGCGCCAGCAGTGGCGACAGGGGGATAAATACGCAGTATTTT
J gene: TRBJ1-2; clone size: -; D gene: TRBD1; V gene: TRBV28; CDR3 protein: CASTPDRARGYTF; CDR3 DNA: TGTGCCAGCACCCCGGACAGGGCAAGGGGCTACACCTTC
J gene: TRBJ2-7; clone size: -; D gene: -; V gene: TRBV27; CDR3 protein: CASSNQGGYEQYF; CDR3 DNA: TGTGCCAGCAGTAATCAGGGGGGCTACGAGCAGTACTTC
J gene: TRBJ1-1; clone size: -; D gene: TRBD1; V gene: TRBV25-1; CDR3 protein: CASTIDRVTEAFF; CDR3 DNA: TGTGCCAGCACCATCGACAGGGTTACTGAAGCTTTCTTT
J gene: TRBJ2-7; clone size: once; D gene: TRBD2; V gene: TRBV6-5; CDR3 protein: CASSYSSVAGSYEQYF; CDR3 DNA: TGTGCCAGCAGTTACTCCTCGGTAGCGGGGTCCTACGAGCAGTACTTC
J gene: TRBJ2-7; clone size: once; D gene: -; V gene: TRBV3-1/TRBV3-2; CDR3 protein: CASSEWGGREQYF; CDR3 DNA: TGTGCCAGCAGCGAATGGGGGGGGCGGGAGCAGTACTTC
J gene: TRBJ1-5; clone size: -; D gene: -; V gene: TRBV6-6; CDR3 protein: CASTTGSSRAQHF; CDR3 DNA: TGTGCCAGCACCACGGGCAGCTCGAGGGCCCAGCATTTT
J gene: TRBJ2-2; clone size: -; D gene: -; V gene: TRBV7-3; CDR3 protein: CASSLAHSTGELFF; CDR3 DNA: TGTGCCAGCAGCTTAGCTCATAGCACCGGGGAGCTGTTTTTT
J gene: TRBJ2-5; clone size: -; D gene: TRBD1; V gene: TRBV2; CDR3 protein: CASRGDRVTQETQYF; CDR3 DNA: TGTGCCAGCAGGGGGGACAGGGTGACCCAAGAGACCCAGTACTTC
J gene: TRBJ2-1; clone size: few; D gene: -; V gene: TRBV27; CDR3 protein: CASTQLGGSAYNEQFF; CDR3 DNA: TGTGCCAGCACCCAGTTGGGGGGATCGGCCTACAATGAGCAGTTCTTC
J gene: TRBJ1-1; clone size: -; D gene: TRBD1; V gene: TRBV19; CDR3 protein: CASSPRVGQAGTEAFF; CDR3 DNA: TGTGCCAGTAGTCCTAGGGTCGGACAGGCGGGGACTGAAGCTTTCTTT
J gene: TRBJ2-3; clone size: once; D gene: -; V gene: TRBV10-3; CDR3 protein: CAISESQRGDTQYF; CDR3 DNA: TGTGCCATCAGTGAGTCTCAAAGGGGAGATACGCAGTATTTT
J gene: TRBJ2-5; clone size: -; D gene: TRBD2; V gene: TRBV5-4; CDR3 protein: CASSLALAEETQYF; CDR3 DNA: TGTGCCAGCAGCTTGGCCCTAGCGGAAGAGACCCAGTACTTC
J gene: TRBJ1-1; clone size: -; D gene: TRBD1; V gene: TRBV5-1; CDR3 protein: CASSSTGQGKTEAFF; CDR3 DNA: TGCGCCAGCAGCTCAACCGGACAGGGGAAGACTGAAGCTTTCTTT
J gene: TRBJ1-2; clone size: few; D gene: -; V gene: TRBV20-1; CDR3 protein: CSVTGIYGYTF; CDR3 DNA: TGCAGTGTAACAGGGATCTACGGCTACACCTTC
J gene: TRBJ1-4; clone size: -; D gene: -; V gene: TRBV2; CDR3 protein: CASSEARGRNEKLFF; CDR3 DNA: TGTGCCAGCAGTGAAGCTCGAGGGAGAAATGAAAAACTGTTTTTT
J gene: TRBJ1-2; clone size: -; D gene: TRBD1; V gene: TRBV10-3; CDR3 protein: CAIMGQGGDGYTF; CDR3 DNA: TGTGCCATAATGGGACAGGGAGGCGATGGCTACACCTTC
J gene: TRBJ2-1; clone size: -; D gene: TRBD1; V gene: TRBV7-6; CDR3 protein: CASSLEDRGGEQFF; CDR3 DNA: TGTGCCAGCAGCTTAGAGGACAGGGGAGGTGAGCAGTTCTTC
J gene: TRBJ1-6; clone size: -; D gene: -; V gene: TRBV6-1; CDR3 protein: CASSEVGGGSYNSPLHF; CDR3 DNA: TGTGCCAGCAGTGAGGTGGGCGGGGGCAGCTATAATTCACCCCTCCACTTT
J gene: TRBJ2-7; clone size: -; D gene: -; V gene: TRBV6-1; CDR3 protein: CASSEMSGYEQYF; CDR3 DNA: TGTGCCAGCAGTGAAATGTCGGGCTACGAGCAGTACTTC
J gene: TRBJ2-2; clone size: few; D gene: -; V gene: TRBV25-1; CDR3 protein: CASSVLSTGELFF; CDR3 DNA: TGTGCCAGCAGTGTGCTTAGCACCGGGGAGCTGTTTTTT
J gene: TRBJ2-3; clone size: -; D gene: -; V gene: TRBV12-2; CDR3 protein: CASRLVVGSGGPITQYF; CDR3 DNA: TGTGCAAGTCGCTTAGTAGTGGGTAGCGGGGGCCCAATAACGCAGTATTTT
J gene: TRBJ2-7; clone size: -; D gene: -; V gene: TRBV11-2; CDR3 protein: CASSRGGTGLLYEQYF; CDR3 DNA: TGTGCCAGCAGCCGGGGGGGGACAGGGCTCCTCTACGAGCAGTACTTC
J gene: TRBJ1-1; clone size: -; D gene: -; V gene: TRBV7-2; CDR3 protein: CASSLVANTEAFF; CDR3 DNA: TGTGCCAGCAGCTTAGTAGCGAACACTGAAGCTTTCTTT
J gene: TRBJ1-2; clone size: -; D gene: -; V gene: TRBV6-5; CDR3 protein: CASTSFGALYGYTF; CDR3 DNA: TGTGCCAGCACGTCATTTGGGGCCCTCTATGGCTACACCTTC
J gene: TRBJ1-4; clone size: -; D gene: -; V gene: TRBV7-6; CDR3 protein: CASSLDSGGIRNEKLFF; CDR3 DNA: TGTGCCAGCAGCTTAGACTCAGGAGGAATCCGTAATGAAAAACTGTTTTTT
J gene: TRBJ1-5; clone size: -; D gene: -; V gene: TRBV14; CDR3 protein: CASSQGAYQPQHF; CDR3 DNA: TGTGCCAGCAGCCAAGGGGCCTATCAGCCCCAGCATTTT
J gene: TRBJ1-4; clone size: -; D gene: TRBD1; V gene: TRBV16; CDR3 protein: CASSRRPPGQTINEKLFF; CDR3 DNA: TGTGCCAGCAGCCGACGACCCCCGGGACAGACTATCAATGAAAAACTGTTTTTT
J gene: TRBJ1-2; clone size: -; D gene: TRBD1; V gene: TRBV12-5; CDR3 protein: CASGPYRGQSGYTF; CDR3 DNA: TGTGCTAGTGGACCCTACAGGGGGCAGAGTGGCTACACCTTC
J gene: TRBJ2-2; clone size: -; D gene: TRBD2; V gene: TRBV18; CDR3 protein: CASSPPKTGTSGPGELFF; CDR3 DNA: TGTGCCAGCTCACCGCCTAAAACCGGGACTAGCGGGCCCGGGGAGCTGTTTTTT
J gene: TRBJ1-5; clone size: -; D gene: -; V gene: TRBV9; CDR3 protein: CASSVSNNQPQHF; CDR3 DNA: TGTGCCAGCAGCGTATCCAACAATCAGCCCCAGCATTTT
J gene: TRBJ2-1; clone size: -; D gene: -; V gene: TRBV19; CDR3 protein: CASSTGHPGEQFF; CDR3 DNA: TGTGCCAGTAGTACAGGACACCCCGGGGAGCAGTTCTTC
J gene: TRBJ2-3; clone size: -; D gene: -; V gene: TRBV2; CDR3 protein: CASSSLAPSTDTQYF; CDR3 DNA: TGTGCCAGCAGTTCCCTAGCCCCCAGCACAGATACGCAGTATTTT
J gene: TRBJ2-7; clone size: -; D gene: TRBD1; V gene: TRBV5-6; CDR3 protein: CASSWTGDEQYF; CDR3 DNA: TGTGCCAGCAGCTGGACAGGGGACGAGCAGTACTTC
J gene: TRBJ2-7; clone size: once; D gene: -; V gene: TRBV3-1/TRBV3-2; CDR3 protein: CASSPVGGAYEQYF; CDR3 DNA: TGTGCCAGCAGCCCCGTGGGGGGAGCCTACGAGCAGTACTTC
J gene: TRBJ2-4; clone size: -; D gene: -; V gene: TRBV6-5; CDR3 protein: CASKRTEGVQYF; CDR3 DNA: TGTGCCAGCAAAAGGACAGAGGGGGTTCAGTACTTC
J gene: TRBJ1-5; clone size: once; D gene: -; V gene: TRBV6-1; CDR3 protein: CASSEVGLVSNQPQHF; CDR3 DNA: TGTGCCAGCAGTGAGGTCGGTTTAGTTAGCAATCAGCCCCAGCATTTT
J gene: TRBJ1-2; clone size: -; D gene: TRBD1; V gene: TRBV12-3/TRBV12-4; CDR3 protein: CASSFGQGASYTF; CDR3 DNA: TGTGCCAGCAGTTTCGGACAGGGGGCGAGCTACACCTTC
J gene: TRBJ2-2; clone size: -; D gene: -; V gene: TRBV2; CDR3 protein: CASSLLVNTGELFF; CDR3 DNA: TGTGCCAGCAGCTTACTAGTGAACACCGGGGAGCTGTTTTTT
J gene: TRBJ2-2; clone size: -; D gene: TRBD1; V gene: TRBV9; CDR3 protein: CASSVRGLGNGELFF; CDR3 DNA: TGTGCCAGCAGCGTCAGGGGGCTGGGTAACGGGGAGCTGTTTTTT
J gene: TRBJ2-1; clone size: -; D gene: TRBD1; V gene: TRBV19; CDR3 protein: CAAGPGTGRYNEQFF; CDR3 DNA: TGTGCCGCCGGACCCGGGACAGGGCGCTACAATGAGCAGTTCTTC
J gene: TRBJ1-1; clone size: -; D gene: -; V gene: TRBV7-3; CDR3 protein: CASSFGQRTEAFF; CDR3 DNA: TGTGCCAGCAGCTTTGGACAGAGGACTGAAGCTTTCTTT
J gene: TRBJ2-5; clone size: -; D gene: -; V gene: TRBV9; CDR3 protein: CASSVVVGGQETQYF; CDR3 DNA: TGTGCCAGCAGCGTAGTGGTGGGGGGCCAAGAGACCCAGTACTTC